This section outlines one T cell receptor beta chain sequence together with its context. Its antigen is still unknown. These data originate in a study of OX40 agonist ivuxolimab in advanced cancers. As for the study in general: Patients were infused with ivuxolimab every 2 weeks at 0.01 to 10 mg/kg.

General study points: At 0.1 to 3.0 mg/kg, CD4+ and CD8+ blood T cells expanded clonally by week 6.

This CDR3 has 16 residues. Germline-derived CDR1 and CDR2 are LNHDA and SQIVND (reference sequence). The V and J ends lost 2 bases and 0 bases, in that order; junction bases with no gene match: 4. TCRdb keeps only in-frame clones here, not all; method: immunoSEQ multiplex PCR. The sample lists about 12,000 clones, 90% occurring once. The receptor's source is an adult with an advanced solid tumor such as melanoma, head and neck, liver or kidney cancer. The source was CD4+ or CD8+ T cells sorted from blood, collected in a trial of the OX40 agonist ivuxolimab. The V gene is TRBV19, the J gene TRBJ2-7; 10 nucleotides match TRBD1. CDR3 sequence (DNA): TGTGCCAGTAGTATATTAAGGACAGGGGGCTCCTACGAGCAGTACTTC. Translated, it gives CASSILRTGGSYEQYF.